These 22 T cell receptor beta chains originate from one sample sequenced in a study of T cell changes during pregnancy in multiple sclerosis. Method: immunoSEQ multiplex PCR; TCRdb's copy keeps in-frame clones and lacks some. The sample yields some 40,000 clones, approximately 88% seen once. Sequenced here: CD4+ T cells from peripheral blood mononuclear cells, sampled in the first trimester of pregnancy. Receptors were obtained from a female donor with multiple sclerosis, enrolled in a pregnancy study.

The sample holds one count of this clone. This chain links TRBV10-1 with TRBJ2-7; 7 nucleotides agree with TRBD2. J lost 3 bases, V lost 4 bases, and 6 bases had no gene match. Per germline, CDR1 WNHNN and CDR2 SYGVQD (reference sequence). This CDR3 comprises 14 residues. In DNA, the CDR3 is TGCGCCAGCAGTGGGGCTAGCGGCCACTACGAGCAGTACTTC. Residues: CASSGASGHYEQYF.

V gene TRBV4-2 combines with J gene TRBJ1-4, with D possibly TRBD1 on 6 matching bases. The CDR3 totals 14 residues. V dropped 0 bases and J dropped 6 bases, with 8 bases sitting between them. In germline, CDR1 is LGHNA, CDR2 YNFKEQ. CDR3 sequence reads: CASSQDRGHEKLFF. For the CDR3, the DNA is TGTGCCAGCAGCCAAGACAGGGGCCATGAAAAACTGTTTTTT.

The CDR3 region is CASRRGQENYGYTF. In DNA form, the CDR3 reads TGTGCCAGTAGACGGGGACAGGAAAACTATGGCTACACCTTC. The rearrangement uses TRBV19 and TRBJ1-2; 8 nucleotides agree with TRBD1. V shed 6 bases and J 2 bases; nucleotides not matched to a gene: 5. CDR1 and CDR2 (germline): LNHDA, SQIVND (reference sequence). The CDR3 loop spans 14 amino acids.

The chain joins TRBV5-8 to TRBJ1-5, with D possibly matching TRBD1 (6 bases). Germline CDR1 is SGHTS and CDR2 is YDEGEE. The CDR3 covers 16 residues. V was cut by 0 bases and J by 3 bases, with 13 bases left in between. CDR3 protein: CASSLGTGIDNQPQHF. The CDR3, as DNA: TGTGCCAGCAGCTTGGGTACAGGGATCGACAATCAGCCCCAGCATTTT.

The chain links TRBV18 to TRBJ2-1; 8 nucleotides match TRBD2. Germline CDR1 and CDR2: KGHSH and LQKENI. Germline trimming cut 0 bases from V and 8 bases from J; bases unmatched to any gene: 3. The CDR3 extends over 14 amino acids. The CDR3 nucleotides are TGTGCCAGCTCACCACCGGCGCGGGGGGATGAGCAGTTCTTC. Translated, it gives CASSPPARGDEQFF.

This rearrangement joins TRBV19 to TRBJ2-1; TRBD2 matches 8 bases. Per germline, CDR1 LNHDA and CDR2 SQIVND (reference sequence). This CDR3 has 17 amino acids. V shed 3 bases and J 7 bases; nucleotides not matched to a gene: 14. CDR3: CASSMSSPGGPGNEQFF. The CDR3 nucleotides are TGTGCCAGTAGTATGAGTTCTCCGGGAGGGCCGGGAAATGAGCAGTTCTTC.

The chain joins TRBV30 to TRBJ1-1; D may be TRBD1 (5 bases). Between the trimmed V and J ends, which lost 1 base and 5 bases, there was a span of 11 bases. Germline loops: CDR1 GTSNPN, CDR2 SVGIG (reference sequence). The CDR3 has 13 residues. This CDR3 is CAWSGMGRTEAFF. CDR3 sequence (DNA): TGTGCCTGGAGTGGGATGGGGCGGACTGAAGCTTTCTTT.

The table lists this clone with a count of one. The chain joins TRBV10-2 to TRBJ1-5; 8 bases agree with TRBD1. The CDR3 is made up of 14 amino acids. The J segment lost 5 bases and the V segment lost 6 bases, leaving 6 bases of the junction unmatched. The germline gives CDR1 WSHSY, CDR2 SAAADI. The CDR3 region has the DNA TGCGCCAGCAGCCAGGGGACAGGCGATCAGCCCCAGCATTTT. This encodes CASSQGTGDQPQHF.

The J gene is TRBJ2-3, the V gene TRBV2; D is possibly TRBD2 (6 bases). Germline V CDR1 and CDR2: SNHLY, FYNNEI. V was pared by 8 bases and J by 4 bases, with 13 bases between. The CDR3 is 13 residues long. CDR3 sequence (DNA): TGTGCCAGCCGAACGGGAGTGGCAGATACGCAGTATTTT. It codes for CASRTGVADTQYF.

This chain joins TRBV10-3 and TRBJ2-3, with TRBD2 identical over 7 bases. The CDR3 is made up of 15 amino acids. J lost 2 bases, V lost 3 bases, and 5 bases had no gene match. Germline V lookup: CDR1 ENHRY, CDR2 SYGVKD. Written as DNA, the CDR3 is TGTGCCATCAGTGATTCGGGGGGTCCCACAGATACGCAGTATTTT. This codes for CAISDSGGPTDTQYF.

CDR3 sequence: CASSDSVPGELFF. CDR3 bases: TGTGCCAGCAGCGACTCGGTTCCCGGGGAGCTGTTTTTT. This chain links TRBV11-2 with TRBJ2-2; D ambiguous. CDR1 is SGHAT, CDR2 FQNNGV, per germline. CDR3 length: 13 amino acids. The V and J ends lost 5 bases and 6 bases respectively, with 10 bases between them.

This chain connects TRBV27 to TRBJ2-7; TRBD2 matches 10 bases. Germline assignment: CDR1 MNHEY and CDR2 SMNVEV (reference sequence). Unmatched junction bases numbered 6, after V lost 6 bases and J lost 4 bases. The CDR3 is made up of 14 amino acids. This CDR3 is CASSRAGGPYEQYF. CDR3 DNA sequence: TGTGCCAGCAGCCGAGCGGGAGGGCCTTACGAGCAGTACTTC.

The rearrangement links TRBV5-6 to TRBJ2-2; 7 bases align to TRBD1. Germline V gene sequence: CDR1 SGHDT, CDR2 YYEEEE. The V gene end was trimmed by 2 bases and the J gene end by 7 bases; junction bases not matched to a gene: 8. The CDR3 is 15 residues long. The CDR3: CASSFTGVLGGELFF. CDR3 bases: TGTGCCAGCAGCTTCACAGGGGTTTTGGGCGGGGAGCTGTTTTTT.

J is TRBJ2-1 and V is TRBV18; TRBD2 might be the D (5 bases). From germline, CDR1 is KGHSH and CDR2 LQKENI. The CDR3 consists of 18 residues. V shed 6 bases and J shed 1 base, with 22 bases lying between them. The chain's CDR3 is CASSGDTRDRASYNEQFF. The CDR3 nucleotides read TGTGCCAGCTCGGGTGACACCCGGGATCGTGCGTCCTACAATGAGCAGTTCTTC.

This sequence joins TRBV4-1 and TRBJ1-1, with a possible D match to TRBD1 (5 bases). The CDR3 runs 18 residues. Trimming left V 1 base short and J 3 bases short, with 21 bases between. Germline V lookup: CDR1 MGHRA, CDR2 YSYEKL. The CDR3 DNA sequence: TGCGCCAGCAGCCAAGTTCCAAGCCGGGACCGGGAGTACACTGAAGCTTTCTTT. Translated: CASSQVPSRDREYTEAFF.

J is TRBJ2-1 and V is TRBV19, with a tentative D call TRBD1 (7 bases). V was pared by 3 bases and J by 9 bases, with 21 bases between. This CDR3 spans 16 amino acids. Germline V gene data show CDR1 as LNHDA and CDR2 as SQIVND (reference sequence). CDR3 DNA: TGTGCCAGTAGTATGGGGAGGCAAGGGGGCATTGGTGAGCAGTTCTTC. It encodes CASSMGRQGGIGEQFF.

V and J are TRBV28 and TRBJ2-7; D remains unclear. From germline, CDR1 is MDHEN and CDR2 SYDVKM. The CDR3 sequence is 14 residues long. The V end lost 6 bases, the J end lost 1 base, and 13 bases lay between the germline ends. The CDR3 is CASRSETGSYEQYF. CDR3 nucleotides: TGTGCCAGCAGGTCCGAGACTGGTTCCTACGAGCAGTACTTC.

The rearrangement uses TRBV19 and TRBJ1-2; the match to TRBD1 covers 7 bases. The CDR3 contains 14 residues. V lost 4 bases to trimming and J lost 2 bases; unmatched junction nucleotides: 4. Germline V gene data show CDR1 as LNHDA and CDR2 as SQIVND (reference sequence). This CDR3 reads CASSTRQGNYGYTF. In DNA form, the CDR3 reads TGTGCCAGTAGTACTCGACAGGGAAACTATGGCTACACCTTC.

The chain combines TRBV5-1 with TRBJ2-3; possible D gene TRBD1, 6 bases. The CDR3 spans 15 residues. Germline V gene data show CDR1 as SGHRS and CDR2 as YFSETQ. The V end was cut by 5 bases, the J end by 3 bases, with 16 bases between. CDR3 nucleotides: TGCGCCAGCAGGGGCAGGGGAGAAACAACAGATACGCAGTATTTT. Translation: CASRGRGETTDTQYF.

CDR3: CASSVEVWTDSGNTIYF. Written as DNA, the CDR3 is TGTGCCAGCAGCGTAGAAGTGTGGACAGACTCTGGAAACACCATATATTTT. This chain connects TRBV9 to TRBJ1-3; a weak D match, TRBD1 (6 bases). Germline CDR1 is SGDLS and CDR2 is YYNGEE. The CDR3 spans 17 residues. V lost 0 bases and J 0 bases, leaving 13 bases between the germline ends. The full variable domain, its missing parts supplied by reference TRBV9 and TRBJ1-3, is DSGVTQTPKHLITATGQRVTLRCSPRSGDLSVYWYQQSLDQGLQFLIQYYNGEERAKGNILERFSAQQFPDLHSELNLSSLELGDSALYFCASSVEVWTDSGNTIYFGEGSWLTVV.

This chain uses TRBV5-4 with TRBJ2-2, with 7 nucleotides matching TRBD1. The germline CDR1 and CDR2 sequences are SGHNT and YYREEE (reference sequence). Unmatched junction bases numbered 7, after V lost 4 bases and J lost 1 base. The CDR3 has 16 amino acids. Here the CDR3 DNA reads TGTGCCAGCAGCCCCCCTGGGACAGTGAACACCGGGGAGCTGTTTTTT. As protein: CASSPPGTVNTGELFF.

The chain is built from TRBV30 and TRBJ1-1; perhaps TRBD1 as D (5 bases). This CDR3 has 14 amino acids. Trimming left V 2 bases short and J 1 base short, with 11 bases between. Germline V lookup: CDR1 GTSNPN, CDR2 SVGIG (reference sequence). The CDR3 protein is CAWSSGPTNTEAFF. In nucleotides, the CDR3 is TGTGCCTGGAGTTCAGGGCCTACGAACACTGAAGCTTTCTTT. The variable domain in full, completed from reference TRBV30 and TRBJ1-1, reads SQTIHQWPATLVQPVGSPLSLECTVEGTSNPNLYWYRQAAGRGLQLLFYSVGIGQISSEVPQNLSASRPQDRQFILSSKKLLLSDSGFYLCAWSSGPTNTEAFFGQGTRLTVV.